The source of this TCR beta chain is a study of blood T cell repertoires in COVID-19. The assay was immunoSEQ multiplex PCR, and TCRdb's table has in-frame clones only and misses some. Among 100,000 or so clones listed, approximately 84% were seen once. This receptor was obtained from a man aged 40-49 years with active or convalescent COVID-19. Sequenced sample: peripheral blood.

As DNA, the CDR3 is TGTGCCAGCAGCCTCGGGACTAGCGGGGGGGCCGAGTTCTTC. Encoded protein: CASSLGTSGGAEFF. The V gene is TRBV7-2, the J gene TRBJ2-1, with 16 positions matching TRBD2. This CDR3 contains 14 residues. The V gene's germline CDR1 is SGHTA and CDR2 FQGNSA. The junction had 6 bases not matched to a gene; V was cut back by 5 bases and J by 14 bases.